This T cell receptor beta chain came from a study of early T cells in non-severe SARS-CoV-2 infection. Study-wide results and limits: Using VDJdb, the matching emphasized anti-spike CD8 responses while missing private and CD4 specificities.

Attached unique molecular identifiers marked individual cDNA molecules. TCRdb fed the 5' RACE reads into MiXCR, producing one record per CDR3 protein. The sample lists 30,000 to 40,000 distinct CDR3 sequences, approximately 7.1% occurring once. The CDR3 runs to 14 residues. Germline CDR1 MRHNA, CDR2 SNTAGT. V dropped 4 bases and J dropped 4 bases, with 11 bases sitting between them. This clonotype was seen at least ten times. What it recognizes is unknown. Here the sequenced sample was whole blood, taken at baseline. The TCR was taken from an adult who was a healthcare worker with PCR-confirmed SARS-CoV-2 infection or an uninfected control (not recorded which). The chain recombines TRBV6-4 with TRBJ2-1; no clear D. The CDR3 region has the DNA TGTGCCAGCAGTGCCTCCCTAGATTACAATGAGCAGTTCTTC. Residues: CASSASLDYNEQFF.